Below, 18 T cell receptor beta chains from the same sample are listed, as sequenced in a study of blood T cell repertoires in COVID-19. Sequencing was performed with immunoSEQ multiplex PCR; in TCRdb, only in-frame clones are kept and a portion is missing. The repertoire holds some 170,000 clones, approximately 86% seen once, with about 3.9% in the top ten. Specimen: peripheral blood. The origin of the receptors is an older woman who had recovered from COVID-19.

The chain joins TRBV21-1 to TRBJ2-1; the table's TRBD2 call for D was not verified on the DNA. TRBV21-1 is labeled a pseudogene. The CDR3 consists of 18 residues. The CDR3 region has the DNA TGTGCCAGCAGCAAAGCGGATAGCGGGGAGTACAATCGGAATGAGCAGTTCTTC. This gives the protein CASSKADSGEYNRNEQFF.

The gene calls are TRBV28 and TRBJ1-2, with a possible D match to TRBD1 (6 bases). CDR1 and CDR2 from the germline V gene are MDHEN and SYDVKM. The CDR3 spans 14 residues. V dropped 6 bases and J dropped 6 bases, with 17 bases sitting between them. CDR3: CASRTPQGGHGYTF. CDR3 nucleotides: TGTGCCAGCAGAACCCCACAGGGAGGGCATGGCTACACCTTC.

V is TRBV6-5 and J is TRBJ1-5; D might be TRBD1 (5 bases). The CDR3 runs 15 residues. In germline, CDR1 is MNHEY, CDR2 SVGAGI. Trimming stripped 0 bases from V and 1 base from J, with 7 bases between. CDR3 bases: TGTGCCAGCAGTTACTCCGGGGGGAGCAATCAGCCCCAGCATTTT. This sequence encodes CASSYSGGSNQPQHF.

This chain links TRBV2 with TRBJ2-3, with D tentatively TRBD2 (5 bases). Per germline, CDR1 SNHLY and CDR2 FYNNEI. This CDR3 spans 16 amino acids. V shed 1 base and J shed 0 bases, with 11 bases lying between them. The CDR3 nucleotides are TGTGCCAGCAGTGAAGTGAGCCGGACTAGCACAGATACGCAGTATTTT. This encodes CASSEVSRTSTDTQYF.

This clone was counted many times. The chain joins TRBV19 to TRBJ2-3; D is ambiguous. CDR1 is LNHDA, CDR2 SQIVND, per germline (reference sequence). Trimming removed 4 bases at V and 0 bases at J, with 14 bases between. The CDR3 loop spans 16 amino acids. The CDR3 is CASSTPAGRSTDTQYF. The DNA for the CDR3 is TGTGCCAGTAGTACCCCAGCTGGGCGTAGCACAGATACGCAGTATTTT.

V is TRBV7-6 and J is TRBJ2-3, with a possible D match to TRBD2 (5 bases). The V and J ends lost 1 base and 4 bases respectively, with 12 bases between them. CDR3 length: 15 amino acids. Germline V gene data show CDR1 as SGHVS and CDR2 as FNYEAQ. CDR3 bases: TGTGCCAGCAGCTTAGAGGGTCGGGGTGCAGATACGCAGTATTTT. This encodes CASSLEGRGADTQYF.

Notes on this clone: This sample also contains other DNA sequences that code for the same CDR3. The chain recombines TRBV9 with TRBJ2-5; 10 bases match TRBD2. Germline lookup yields CDR1 SGDLS and CDR2 YYNGEE. The CDR3 totals 16 residues. J gave up 5 bases and V 0 bases, and 7 bases lay outside the gene matches. The CDR3 coding sequence is TGTGCCAGCAGCGTAGCCAGCGGGGGGGCCTGGGAGACCCAGTACTTC. Translating gives CASSVASGGAWETQYF.

The genes are TRBV30 and TRBJ1-6; D is unclear. CDR1 and CDR2 from the germline V gene are GTSNPN and SVGIG (reference sequence). The CDR3 contains 14 residues. V lost 0 bases to trimming and J lost 5 bases, with 8 bases between them. Written as DNA, the CDR3 is TGTGCCTGGAGTGTAACGGGGAATAATTCACCCCTCCACTTT. It specifies CAWSVTGNNSPLHF.

J is TRBJ2-3 and V is TRBV5-4; D possibly corresponds to TRBD2 (7 bases). Germline V lookup: CDR1 SGHNT, CDR2 YYREEE (reference sequence). Trimming removed 2 bases from V and 2 bases from J, with 12 bases in between. This CDR3 has 15 amino acids. CDR3 sequence (DNA): TGTGCCAGCAGCTTATGGGGGGGCGACACAGATACGCAGTATTTT. This sequence encodes CASSLWGGDTDTQYF.

The chain links TRBV19 to TRBJ2-7, with 10 positions matching TRBD1. The CDR3 is 15 amino acids. Trimming at V came to 3 bases and at J to 5 bases, leaving 7 bases not matched to a gene. Germline V lookup: CDR1 LNHDA, CDR2 SQIVND (reference sequence). The CDR3 DNA is TGTGCCAGTAGTATTCTGGGACAGGGGACGAACGAGCAGTACTTC. It translates to CASSILGQGTNEQYF.

V usage is TRBV19 and J usage is TRBJ2-7, with TRBD1 matching 8 bases. Germline V gives CDR1 LNHDA, CDR2 SQIVND (reference sequence). The CDR3 is 16 amino acids. The junction had 8 bases not matched to a gene; V was cut back by 3 bases and J by 1 base. DNA for the CDR3: TGTGCCAGTAGTATCTCAGGGGGCGGAGGGTCCTACGAGCAGTACTTC. Translation gives CASSISGGGGSYEQYF. Based on the CDR3 plus reference TRBV19 and TRBJ2-7, the full variable domain is DGGITQSPKYLFRKEGQNVTLSCEQNLNHDAMYWYRQDPGQGLRLIYYSQIVNDFQKGDIAEGYSVSREKKESFPLTVTSAQKNPTAFYLCASSISGGGGSYEQYFGPGTRLTVT.

This clone was observed once. The chain couples TRBV4-2 to TRBJ2-5; possible D gene TRBD2, 6 bases. CDR1 and CDR2 (germline): LGHNA, YNFKEQ. The CDR3 loop spans 15 amino acids. Trimming shortened V by 2 bases and J by 5 bases, and 15 bases separated the two germline ends. The CDR3 DNA reads as TGTGCCAGCAGCCAAAAGGCCTCGGAGGGCGAGACCCAGTACTTC. It yields the protein CASSQKASEGETQYF.

The V and J genes are TRBV28 and TRBJ2-5; 10 nucleotides agree with TRBD2. The CDR3 is 17 residues long. V shed 4 bases, J shed 3 bases, and the junction held 11 bases outside the gene matches. Looked up from germline, CDR1 is MDHEN and CDR2 is SYDVKM. CDR3 DNA: TGTGCCAGCAGTTCCCCGGGGCTAGCGGGGGCGAAAGAGACCCAGTACTTC. It specifies CASSSPGLAGAKETQYF.

V is TRBV6-1 and J is TRBJ1-2; D gene uncertain. This CDR3 contains 14 residues. Trimming took off 2 bases at V and 0 bases at J, with 7 bases between the two ends. The V gene's germline CDR1 is MNHNS and CDR2 SASEGT. CDR3 sequence (DNA): TGTGCCAGCAGTGAACTGGCAACTAACTATGGCTACACCTTC. Translation: CASSELATNYGYTF.

This clone has just a few counts. The V call is TRBV7-2, the J call TRBJ2-7; 8 nucleotides match TRBD1. Per germline, CDR1 SGHTA and CDR2 FQGNSA. This CDR3 has 16 residues. V lost 4 bases to trimming and J lost 1 base; unmatched junction nucleotides: 9. Written as DNA, the CDR3 is TGTGCCAGCAGCTCGGCTCCGGGACAGGCTTCCTACGAGCAGTACTTC. It encodes CASSSAPGQASYEQYF.

This sequence joins TRBV4-3 and TRBJ1-1, with 7 bases aligning to TRBD1. Germline lookup yields CDR1 LGHNA and CDR2 YSLEER. Unmatched junction bases numbered 10, after V lost 1 base and J lost 5 bases. The CDR3 length is 16 residues. CDR3 nucleotides: TGCGCCAGCAGCCAAGGCCACAGGGGAAGTCGTACTGAAGCTTTCTTT. Translating gives CASSQGHRGSRTEAFF.

This clone was found once. V is TRBV19 and J is TRBJ1-5; tentatively, D is TRBD1 (5 bases). Germline V lookup: CDR1 LNHDA, CDR2 SQIVND (reference sequence). Trimming stripped 8 bases from V and 0 bases from J, with 14 bases between. The length of the CDR3 is 15 residues. CDR3 sequence (DNA): TGTGCCAGTCGTGGGACGGACTATAGCAATCAGCCCCAGCATTTT. Translation: CASRGTDYSNQPQHF. The whole variable domain, filled in from reference TRBV19 and TRBJ1-5, reads DGGITQSPKYLFRKEGQNVTLSCEQNLNHDAMYWYRQDPGQGLRLIYYSQIVNDFQKGDIAEGYSVSREKKESFPLTVTSAQKNPTAFYLCASRGTDYSNQPQHFGDGTRLSIL.

This clone has only a few counts. This rearrangement joins TRBV7-6 to TRBJ2-7; a weak D match, TRBD1 (6 bases). V was cut by 3 bases and J by 1 base, with 13 bases left in between. Germline V gene sequence: CDR1 SGHVS, CDR2 FNYEAQ. This CDR3 contains 15 residues. This CDR3 reads CASSFQVGQSYEQYF. CDR3 bases: TGTGCCAGCAGCTTCCAGGTGGGACAATCCTACGAGCAGTACTTC.